These 14 T cell receptor beta chains were all obtained from the same sample, sequenced in a study of T-cell memory formation after mild COVID-19. Each CDR3 protein is one row after TCRdb ran MiXCR on the 5' RACE reads. The data hold 350,000 or so distinct CDR3 sequences, with 20% to 25% observed a single time. The sequenced sample consisted of PBMCs or a T cell subset sorted from them (not recorded which). The receptors derive from an adult woman who had mild COVID-19 (a few samples of this study predate the infection). Cell type and time point are not known.

In this sample, this clonotype turned up a few times. This chain joins TRBV20-1 and TRBJ2-5, with TRBD2 as a possible D gene (6 bases). Germline lookup yields CDR1 DFQATT and CDR2 SNEGSKA (reference sequence). V dropped 6 bases and J dropped 4 bases, with 6 bases sitting between them. CDR3 length equals 10 residues. CDR3 coding DNA: TGCAGTGCCGGGGGAGAGACCCAGTACTTC. Amino acid sequence: CSAGGETQYF.

This clonotype was found a few times. CDR3 bases: TGTGCCAGCTCACCCGTCACGAGAAATAGCAATCAGCCCCAGCATTTT. It specifies CASSPVTRNSNQPQHF. This chain connects TRBV18 to TRBJ1-5; D uncertain. Germline CDR1 and CDR2: KGHSH and LQKENI. V lost 3 bases and J 0 bases, leaving 12 bases between the germline ends. CDR3 length: 16 amino acids. The entire variable domain, with the rest obtained from reference TRBV18 and TRBJ1-5, is as follows: NAGVMQNPRHLVRRRGQEARLRCSPMKGHSHVYWYRQLPEEGLKFMVYLQKENIIDESGMPKERFSAEFPKEGPSILRIQQVVRGDSAAYFCASSPVTRNSNQPQHFGDGTRLSIL.

This chain connects TRBV4-1 to TRBJ2-2, with 7 bases lining up with TRBD1. CDR3 length: 18 residues. Germline V gives CDR1 MGHRA, CDR2 YSYEKL. Trimming took 0 bases from V and 0 from J; bases not matched to a gene: 7. CDR3 protein: CASSQDPPGTANTGELFF. The CDR3 nucleotides read TGCGCCAGCAGCCAAGATCCTCCAGGGACAGCGAACACCGGGGAGCTGTTTTTT.

This clonotype was picked up a small number of times. The gene calls are TRBV27 and TRBJ2-7; a possible D gene is TRBD2 (6 bases). The CDR3 sequence is 18 residues long. Trimming removed 2 bases from V and 3 bases from J, with 23 bases in between. In germline, CDR1 is MNHEY, CDR2 SMNVEV (reference sequence). CDR3 nucleotide sequence: TGTGCCAGCAGTTTAACGGGGTTCGGTGGGGGGAGACTCTACGAGCAGTACTTC. Translating it yields CASSLTGFGGGRLYEQYF.

The chain has TRBV5-4 and TRBJ2-3; TRBD1 agrees at 10 bases. Per the germline V gene, CDR1 is SGHNT and CDR2 is YYREEE (reference sequence). The V segment lost 3 bases and the J segment 0 bases; nucleotides outside the gene matches: 4. The CDR3 loop spans 16 amino acids. Here the CDR3 reads CASSSRDRGSTDTQYF. CDR3 sequence (DNA): TGTGCCAGCAGCTCTCGGGACAGGGGTAGCACAGATACGCAGTATTTT.

This clonotype was recorded a few times. The chain combines TRBV5-1 with TRBJ2-3; 7 positions match TRBD2. The germline gives CDR1 SGHRS, CDR2 YFSETQ. This CDR3 has 15 amino acids. Unmatched junction bases numbered 3, after V lost 0 bases and J lost 2 bases. CDR3 protein: CASSLGREFTDTQYF. The CDR3 DNA reads TGCGCCAGCAGCTTGGGGCGGGAGTTCACAGATACGCAGTATTTT.

This clonotype was counted between two and nine times. V and J are TRBV12-3 or TRBV12-4 and TRBJ2-2; 9 bases map to TRBD2. This CDR3 has 17 residues. V dropped 6 bases and J dropped 6; count of bases not matched to a gene: 14. CDR3 nucleotide sequence: TGTGCCAGCAGGTCCGGGACTAGCCAATCGGGGGCCGGGGAGCTGTTTTTT. Its translation: CASRSGTSQSGAGELFF.

This clonotype came up many times. This rearrangement joins TRBV12-3 or TRBV12-4 to TRBJ2-3; 7 bases match TRBD2. The V gene end was trimmed by 3 bases and the J gene end by 0 bases; junction bases not matched to a gene: 3. The CDR3 is 15 amino acids. The CDR3 sequence is CASSLWGGSTDTQYF. In DNA, the CDR3 is TGTGCCAGCAGTTTGTGGGGGGGGAGCACAGATACGCAGTATTTT.

This clonotype appeared a few times. This chain connects TRBV6-5 to TRBJ2-7; 8 nucleotides align to TRBD2. Per the germline V gene, CDR1 is MNHEY and CDR2 is SVGAGI. The CDR3 loop spans 15 amino acids. Trimming cost V 6 bases and J 1 base; bases outside gene matches: 8. The CDR3 nucleotides are TGTGCCAGCAGGGCCGTGGCGGGAGGATCCTACGAGCAGTACTTC. Its protein product is CASRAVAGGSYEQYF.

This clonotype was seen more than once but under ten times. The chain carries TRBV20-1 and TRBJ2-5; D is perhaps TRBD1 (6 bases). Germline V lookup: CDR1 DFQATT, CDR2 SNEGSKA (reference sequence). The CDR3 sequence is 11 residues long. Trimming stripped 5 bases from V and 7 bases from J, with 11 bases between. The CDR3 spells CSAGRDTTQYF. In DNA, the CDR3 is TGCAGTGCTGGCAGGGACACGACCCAGTACTTC.

Only a few counts were recorded for this clonotype. This sequence joins TRBV9 and TRBJ1-2; 7 positions agree with TRBD1. The germline gives CDR1 SGDLS, CDR2 YYNGEE. The CDR3 sequence is 12 residues long. V lost 4 bases and J lost 8; bases outside the gene matches: 5. The CDR3 coding sequence is TGTGCCAGCAGCAAAAACAGGGGCGGCTACACCTTC. It codes for CASSKNRGGYTF. Complete variable domain (other parts from reference TRBV9 and TRBJ1-2): DSGVTQTPKHLITATGQRVTLRCSPRSGDLSVYWYQQSLDQGLQFLIQYYNGEERAKGNILERFSAQQFPDLHSELNLSSLELGDSALYFCASSKNRGGYTFGSGTRLTVV.

The chain recombines TRBV4-1 with TRBJ1-3; no firm D call. The CDR3 sequence is 17 residues long. V was shortened by 6 bases and J by 0 bases, with 18 bases between the two germline ends. CDR1 MGHRA and CDR2 YSYEKL come from the germline V gene. The CDR3 is CASSYDGGPSSGNTIYF. The DNA for the CDR3 is TGCGCCAGCAGTTATGATGGAGGGCCCAGCTCTGGAAACACCATATATTTT.

The chain employs TRBV11-2 and TRBJ2-7; 10 positions agree with TRBD1. CDR3 length: 16 amino acids. Per the germline V gene, CDR1 is SGHAT and CDR2 is FQNNGV. Unmatched junction bases numbered 8, after V lost 3 bases and J lost 3 bases. CDR3 DNA: TGTGCCAGCAGCTTGGTCGGACAGGGGGGGTTCTACGAGCAGTACTTC. This sequence encodes CASSLVGQGGFYEQYF.

V usage is TRBV4-3 and J usage is TRBJ2-3; D might be TRBD1 or TRBD2, each matching 5 bases. CDR3 length equals 15 residues. Deletions cut 3 bases from V and 0 bases from J, with 10 bases between. Germline V gives CDR1 LGHNA, CDR2 YSLEER. CDR3 sequence (DNA): TGCGCCAGCAGCCACGGGACCCTTAGCACAGATACGCAGTATTTT. It yields the protein CASSHGTLSTDTQYF.